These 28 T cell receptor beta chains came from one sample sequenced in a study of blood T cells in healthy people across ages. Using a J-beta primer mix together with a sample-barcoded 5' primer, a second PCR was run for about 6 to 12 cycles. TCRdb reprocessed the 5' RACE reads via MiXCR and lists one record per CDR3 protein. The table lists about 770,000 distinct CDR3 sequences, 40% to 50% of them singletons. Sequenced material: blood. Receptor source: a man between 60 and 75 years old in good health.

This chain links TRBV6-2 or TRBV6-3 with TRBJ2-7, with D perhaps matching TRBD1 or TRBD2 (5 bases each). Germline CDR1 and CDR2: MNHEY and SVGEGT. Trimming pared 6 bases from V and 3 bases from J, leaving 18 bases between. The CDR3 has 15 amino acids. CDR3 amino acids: CASSPSRGPDYEQYF. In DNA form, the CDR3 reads TGTGCCAGCAGCCCATCTCGGGGACCGGACTACGAGCAGTACTTC.

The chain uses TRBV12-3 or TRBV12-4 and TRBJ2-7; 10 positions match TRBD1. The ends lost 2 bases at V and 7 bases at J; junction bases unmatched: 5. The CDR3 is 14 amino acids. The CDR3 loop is CASSLRQGAREQYF. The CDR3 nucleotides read TGTGCCAGCAGTTTACGACAGGGGGCGCGGGAGCAGTACTTC.

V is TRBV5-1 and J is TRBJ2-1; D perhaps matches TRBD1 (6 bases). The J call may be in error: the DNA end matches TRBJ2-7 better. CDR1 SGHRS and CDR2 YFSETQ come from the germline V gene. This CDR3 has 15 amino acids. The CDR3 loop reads CASSLLDHGDNEQYF. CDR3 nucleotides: TGCGCCAGCAGCTTGTTGGACCATGGGGACAATGAGCAGTACTTC.

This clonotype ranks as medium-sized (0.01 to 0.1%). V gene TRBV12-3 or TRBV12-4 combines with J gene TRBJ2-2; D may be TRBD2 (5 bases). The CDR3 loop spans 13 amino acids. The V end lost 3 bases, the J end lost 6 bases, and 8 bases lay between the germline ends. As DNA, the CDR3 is TGTGCCAGCAGTTTCGGGGTTTCCGGGGAGCTGTTTTTT. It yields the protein CASSFGVSGELFF.

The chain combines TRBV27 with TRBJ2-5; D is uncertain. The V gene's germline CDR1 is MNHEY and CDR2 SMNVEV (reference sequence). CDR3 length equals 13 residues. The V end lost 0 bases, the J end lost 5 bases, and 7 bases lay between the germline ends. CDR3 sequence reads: CASSLSRRETQYF. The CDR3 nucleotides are TGTGCCAGCAGTTTATCCCGCCGGGAGACCCAGTACTTC.

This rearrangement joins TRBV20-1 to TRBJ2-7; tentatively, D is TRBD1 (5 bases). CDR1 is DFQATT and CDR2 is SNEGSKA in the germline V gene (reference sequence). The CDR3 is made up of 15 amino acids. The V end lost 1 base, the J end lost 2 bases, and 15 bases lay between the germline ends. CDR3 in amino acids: CSARGRQGYTYEQYF. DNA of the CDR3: TGCAGTGCTAGAGGTCGGCAGGGTTACACCTACGAGCAGTACTTC.

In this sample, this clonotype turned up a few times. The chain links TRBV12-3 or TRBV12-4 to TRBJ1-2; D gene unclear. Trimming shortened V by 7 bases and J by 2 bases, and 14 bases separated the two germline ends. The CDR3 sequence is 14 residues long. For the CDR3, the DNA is TGTGCCAGCACCCTGCGAATAAGCAACTATGGCTACACCTTC. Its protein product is CASTLRISNYGYTF.

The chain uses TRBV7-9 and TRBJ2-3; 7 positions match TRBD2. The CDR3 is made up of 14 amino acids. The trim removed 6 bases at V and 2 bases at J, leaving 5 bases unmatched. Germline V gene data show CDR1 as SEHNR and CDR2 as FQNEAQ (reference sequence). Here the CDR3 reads CASRSAGSTDTQYF. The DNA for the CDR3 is TGTGCCAGCAGGTCAGCGGGATCCACAGATACGCAGTATTTT.

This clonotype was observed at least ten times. DNA of the CDR3: TGTGCCAGCAGCCTGGGACAGGGGGTTTACGAGCAGTACTTC. Protein product: CASSLGQGVYEQYF. The rearrangement joins TRBV7-2 to TRBJ2-7; TRBD1 matches at 11 bases. Losses at the gene ends were 5 bases for V and 4 bases for J; bases not matched to a gene: 4. In germline, CDR1 is SGHTA, CDR2 FQGNSA. This CDR3 comprises 14 residues.

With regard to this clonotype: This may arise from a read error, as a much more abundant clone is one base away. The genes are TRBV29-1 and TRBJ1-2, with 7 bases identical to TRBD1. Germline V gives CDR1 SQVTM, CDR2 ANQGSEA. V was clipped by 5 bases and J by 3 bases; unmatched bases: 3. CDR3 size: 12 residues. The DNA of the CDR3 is TGCAGCGTTCAGGGGGACTACTATGGCTACACCTTC. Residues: CSVQGDYYGYTF.

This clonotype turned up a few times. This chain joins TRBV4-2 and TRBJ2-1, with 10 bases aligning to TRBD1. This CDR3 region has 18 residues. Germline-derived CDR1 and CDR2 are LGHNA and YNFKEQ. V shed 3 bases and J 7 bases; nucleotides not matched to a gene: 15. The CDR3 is CASSQMPPTGGSSNEQFF. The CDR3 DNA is TGTGCCAGCAGCCAGATGCCCCCGACAGGGGGCTCCTCAAATGAGCAGTTCTTC.

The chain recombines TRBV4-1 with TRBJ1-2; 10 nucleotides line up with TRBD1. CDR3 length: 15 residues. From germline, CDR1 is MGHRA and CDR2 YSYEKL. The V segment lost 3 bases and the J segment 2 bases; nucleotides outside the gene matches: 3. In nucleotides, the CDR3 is TGCGCCAGCAGCCAGGGGACAGGGGCGAACTATGGCTACACCTTC. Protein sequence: CASSQGTGANYGYTF.

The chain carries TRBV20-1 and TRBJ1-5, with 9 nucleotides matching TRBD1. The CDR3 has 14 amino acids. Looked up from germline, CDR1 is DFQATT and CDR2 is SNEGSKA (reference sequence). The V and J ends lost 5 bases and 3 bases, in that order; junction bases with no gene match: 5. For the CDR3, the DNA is TGCAGTGCTCTAACAGGGGGCATCAATCAGCCCCAGCATTTT. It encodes CSALTGGINQPQHF.

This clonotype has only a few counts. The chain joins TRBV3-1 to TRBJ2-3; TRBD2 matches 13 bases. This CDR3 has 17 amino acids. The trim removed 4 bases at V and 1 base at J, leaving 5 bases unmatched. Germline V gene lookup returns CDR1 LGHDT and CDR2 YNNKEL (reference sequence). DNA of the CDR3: TGTGCCAGCAGCCTAGGGACTAGCGGGGTTCGCACAGATACGCAGTATTTT. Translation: CASSLGTSGVRTDTQYF.

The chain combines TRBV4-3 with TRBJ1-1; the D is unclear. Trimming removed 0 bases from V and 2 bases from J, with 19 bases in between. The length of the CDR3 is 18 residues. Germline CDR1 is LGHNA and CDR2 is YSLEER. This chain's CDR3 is CASSQDLRPQRVNTEAFF. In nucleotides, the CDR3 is TGCGCCAGCAGCCAAGATCTGCGACCACAGAGGGTAAACACTGAAGCTTTCTTT.

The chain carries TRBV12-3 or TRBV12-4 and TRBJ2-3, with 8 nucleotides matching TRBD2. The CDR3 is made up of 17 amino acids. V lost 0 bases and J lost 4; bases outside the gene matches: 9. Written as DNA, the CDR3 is TGTGCCAGCAGTTTAGCGCGGGGCGGGGGGAGCGCAGATACGCAGTATTTT. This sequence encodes CASSLARGGGSADTQYF.

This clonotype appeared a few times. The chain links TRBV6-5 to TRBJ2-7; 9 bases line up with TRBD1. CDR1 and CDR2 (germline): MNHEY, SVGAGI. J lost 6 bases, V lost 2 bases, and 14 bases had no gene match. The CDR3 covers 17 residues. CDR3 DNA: TGTGCCAGCAGTTACCGTTCTCGTGGACAGGGGATCTCCGAGCAGTACTTC. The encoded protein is CASSYRSRGQGISEQYF.

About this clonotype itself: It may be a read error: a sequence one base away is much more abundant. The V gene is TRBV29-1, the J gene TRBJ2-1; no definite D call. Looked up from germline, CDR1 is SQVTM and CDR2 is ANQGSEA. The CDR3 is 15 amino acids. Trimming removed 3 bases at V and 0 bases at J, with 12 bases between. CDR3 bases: TGCAGCGTTGACCCCTCGACGAACTCCTACAATGAGCAGTTCTTC. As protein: CSVDPSTNSYNEQFF.

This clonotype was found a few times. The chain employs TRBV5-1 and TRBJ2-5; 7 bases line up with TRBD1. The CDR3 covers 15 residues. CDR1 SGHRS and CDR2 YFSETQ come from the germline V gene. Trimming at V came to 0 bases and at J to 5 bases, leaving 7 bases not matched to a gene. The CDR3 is CASSLGGGASETQYF. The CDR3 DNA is TGCGCCAGCAGCTTGGGAGGGGGCGCATCGGAGACCCAGTACTTC.

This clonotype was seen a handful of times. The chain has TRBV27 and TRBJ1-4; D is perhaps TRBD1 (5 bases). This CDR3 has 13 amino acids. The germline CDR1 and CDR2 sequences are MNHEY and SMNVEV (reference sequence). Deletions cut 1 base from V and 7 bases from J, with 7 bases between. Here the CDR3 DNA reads TGTGCCAGCAGTTTATGGGGACGTGAAAAACTGTTTTTT. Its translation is CASSLWGREKLFF.

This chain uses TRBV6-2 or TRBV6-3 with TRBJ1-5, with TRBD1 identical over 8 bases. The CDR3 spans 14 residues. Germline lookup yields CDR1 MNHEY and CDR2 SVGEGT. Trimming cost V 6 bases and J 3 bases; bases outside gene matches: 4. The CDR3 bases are TGTGCCAGCAGCTACAGGGGGAACAATCAGCCCCAGCATTTT. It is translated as CASSYRGNNQPQHF.

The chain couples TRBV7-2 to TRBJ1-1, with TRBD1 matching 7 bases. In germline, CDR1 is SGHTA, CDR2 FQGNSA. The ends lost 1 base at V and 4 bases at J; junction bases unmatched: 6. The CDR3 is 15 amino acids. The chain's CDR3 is CASSLEHRGVTEAFF. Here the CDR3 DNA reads TGTGCCAGCAGCTTAGAACACAGGGGTGTCACTGAAGCTTTCTTT.

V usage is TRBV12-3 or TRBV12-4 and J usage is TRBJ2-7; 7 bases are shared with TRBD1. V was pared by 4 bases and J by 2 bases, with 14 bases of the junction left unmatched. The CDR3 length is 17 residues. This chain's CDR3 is CASSSNLGQGVTYEQYF. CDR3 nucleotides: TGTGCCAGCAGTTCCAATCTGGGGCAGGGGGTTACCTACGAGCAGTACTTC.

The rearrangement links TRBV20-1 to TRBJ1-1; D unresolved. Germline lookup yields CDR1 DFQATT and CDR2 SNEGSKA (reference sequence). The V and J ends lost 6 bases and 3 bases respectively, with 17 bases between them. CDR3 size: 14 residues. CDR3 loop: CSALPGVSHTEAFF. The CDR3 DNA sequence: TGCAGTGCCCTGCCTGGCGTTTCACACACTGAAGCTTTCTTT.

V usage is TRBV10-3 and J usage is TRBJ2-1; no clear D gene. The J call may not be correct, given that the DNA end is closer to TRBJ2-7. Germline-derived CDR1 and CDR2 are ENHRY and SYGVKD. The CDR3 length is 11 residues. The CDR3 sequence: CAISGHNEQYF. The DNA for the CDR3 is TGTGCCATCAGTGGGCACAATGAGCAGTACTTC.

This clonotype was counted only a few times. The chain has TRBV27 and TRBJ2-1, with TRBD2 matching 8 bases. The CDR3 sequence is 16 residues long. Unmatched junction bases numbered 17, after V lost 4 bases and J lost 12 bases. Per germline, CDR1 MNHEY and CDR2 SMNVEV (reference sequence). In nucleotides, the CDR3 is TGTGCCAGCAGTTCACCTCGGGGTAGCGGGGTGTTCCGGCAGTTCTTC. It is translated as CASSSPRGSGVFRQFF.

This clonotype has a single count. CDR3 protein: CAISESGRGPTEAFF. CDR3 nucleotides: TGTGCCATCAGTGAGTCGGGAAGGGGGCCCACTGAAGCTTTCTTT. The genes are TRBV10-3 and TRBJ1-1, with 7 bases fitting TRBD1. Germline CDR1 is ENHRY and CDR2 is SYGVKD. V trimming: 0 bases; J trimming: 4 bases; junction bases outside the gene matches: 5. The CDR3 sequence is 15 residues long.

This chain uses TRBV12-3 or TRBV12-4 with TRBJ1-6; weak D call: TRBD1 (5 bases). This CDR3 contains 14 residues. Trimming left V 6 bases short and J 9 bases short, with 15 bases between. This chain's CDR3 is CASSPRGASSPLHF. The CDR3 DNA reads TGTGCCAGCAGCCCGAGGGGCGCGAGTTCACCCCTCCACTTT.